The present T cell receptor (beta chain) was sequenced within a study of molecular identifiers for immune sequencing clone quantification. TCRdb recomputed calls from the PCR reads with MiXCR, one row per CDR3 protein. The data hold tens of thousands of distinct CDR3 sequences, with roughly 19% observed a single time. This CDR3 has 16 residues. The junction had 15 bases not matched to a gene; V was cut back by 7 bases and J by 5 bases. Germline V gene data show CDR1 as MGHRA and CDR2 as YSYEKL. This clonotype occurred many times. The sample comprised naive CD8+ T cells from blood, with Jurkat cell RNA spiked in. Described subset: FACS-sorted CD8+CD4-CCR7+CD45RA+ naive T cells. The chain is built from TRBV4-1 and TRBJ2-3, with TRBD1 identical over 7 bases. This clonotype was sampled from a human donor in good health. Some libraries in this study had Jurkat cell RNA spiked in. CDR3 loop: CASTPQASPGGDTQYF. As DNA, the CDR3 is TGCGCCAGCACCCCCCAAGCTAGCCCAGGGGGAGATACGCAGTATTTT.